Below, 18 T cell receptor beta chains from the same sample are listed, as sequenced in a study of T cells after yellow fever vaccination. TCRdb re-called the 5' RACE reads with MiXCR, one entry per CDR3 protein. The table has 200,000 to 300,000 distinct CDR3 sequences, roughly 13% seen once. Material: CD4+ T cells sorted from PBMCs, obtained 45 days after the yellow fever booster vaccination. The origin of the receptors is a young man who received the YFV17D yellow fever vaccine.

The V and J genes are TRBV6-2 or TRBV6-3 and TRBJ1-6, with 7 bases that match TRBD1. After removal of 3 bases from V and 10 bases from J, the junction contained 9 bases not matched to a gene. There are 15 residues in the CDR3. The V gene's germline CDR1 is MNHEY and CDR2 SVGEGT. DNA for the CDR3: TGTGCCAGCAGTTATACAGGGGCTACGGCCTCACCCCTCCACTTT. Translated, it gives CASSYTGATASPLHF.

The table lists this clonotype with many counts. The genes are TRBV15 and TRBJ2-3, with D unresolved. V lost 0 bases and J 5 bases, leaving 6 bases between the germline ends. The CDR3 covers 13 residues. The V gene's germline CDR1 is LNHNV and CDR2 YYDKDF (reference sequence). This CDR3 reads CATSREQEDTQYF. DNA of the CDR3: TGTGCCACCAGCAGAGAGCAAGAAGATACGCAGTATTTT.

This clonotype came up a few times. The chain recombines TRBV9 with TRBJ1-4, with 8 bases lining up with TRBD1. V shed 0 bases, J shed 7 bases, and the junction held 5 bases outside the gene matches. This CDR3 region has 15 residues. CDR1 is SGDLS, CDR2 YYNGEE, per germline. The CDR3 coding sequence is TGTGCCAGCAGCGTAGCAGGGGGCAAGGGTGAAAAACTGTTTTTT. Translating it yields CASSVAGGKGEKLFF.

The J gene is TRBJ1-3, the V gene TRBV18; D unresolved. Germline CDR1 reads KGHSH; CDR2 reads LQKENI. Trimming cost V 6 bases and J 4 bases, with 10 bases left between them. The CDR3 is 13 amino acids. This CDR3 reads CASSQVDGNTIYF. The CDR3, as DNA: TGTGCCAGCTCCCAGGTCGACGGAAACACCATATATTTT.

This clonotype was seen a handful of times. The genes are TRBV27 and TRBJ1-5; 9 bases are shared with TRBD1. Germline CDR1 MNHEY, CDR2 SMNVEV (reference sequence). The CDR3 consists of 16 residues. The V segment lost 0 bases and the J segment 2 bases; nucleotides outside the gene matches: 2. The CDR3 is CASSLSGTGRNQPQHF. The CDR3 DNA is TGTGCCAGCAGTTTATCGGGGACAGGGCGCAATCAGCCCCAGCATTTT.

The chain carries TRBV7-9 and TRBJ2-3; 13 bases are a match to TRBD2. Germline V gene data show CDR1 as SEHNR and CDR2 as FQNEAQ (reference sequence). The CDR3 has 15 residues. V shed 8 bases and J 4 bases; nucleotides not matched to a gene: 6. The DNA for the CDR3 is TGTGCCAGCGGACAAACTAGCGGGAGGGCAGATACGCAGTATTTT. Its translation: CASGQTSGRADTQYF.

The CDR3 sequence is CASRGAGTAEQYF. The CDR3 nucleotides are TGTGCCAGCAGAGGCGCCGGGACAGCCGAGCAGTACTTC. The rearrangement uses TRBV12-3 or TRBV12-4 and TRBJ2-7; TRBD1 matches 7 bases. This CDR3 spans 13 amino acids. J lost 6 bases, V lost 6 bases, and 8 bases had no gene match.

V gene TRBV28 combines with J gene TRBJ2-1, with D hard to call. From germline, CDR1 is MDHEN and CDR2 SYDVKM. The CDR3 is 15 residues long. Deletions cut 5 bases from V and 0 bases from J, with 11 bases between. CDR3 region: CASSRPGSSYNEQFF. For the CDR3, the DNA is TGTGCCAGCAGTCGGCCGGGTAGCTCCTACAATGAGCAGTTCTTC.

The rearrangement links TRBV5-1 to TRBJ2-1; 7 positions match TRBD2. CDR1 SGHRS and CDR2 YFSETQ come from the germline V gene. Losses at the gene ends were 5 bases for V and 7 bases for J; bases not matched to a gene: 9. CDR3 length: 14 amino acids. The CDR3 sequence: CASSGGRSINEQFF. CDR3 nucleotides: TGCGCCAGCAGTGGCGGGAGATCGATAAATGAGCAGTTCTTC.

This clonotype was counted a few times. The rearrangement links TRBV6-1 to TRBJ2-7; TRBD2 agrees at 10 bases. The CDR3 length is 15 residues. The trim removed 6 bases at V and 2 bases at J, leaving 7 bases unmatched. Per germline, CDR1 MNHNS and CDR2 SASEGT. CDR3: CASSPGTSATYEQYF. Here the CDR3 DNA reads TGTGCCAGCAGCCCTGGGACTAGCGCGACCTACGAGCAGTACTTC.

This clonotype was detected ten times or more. CDR3 amino acids: CSARELAGGRSSYNEQFF. CDR3 coding DNA: TGCAGTGCTAGAGAACTAGCGGGTGGAAGGAGCTCCTACAATGAGCAGTTCTTC. The chain recombines TRBV20-1 with TRBJ2-1, with TRBD2 identical over 9 bases. Trimming at V came to 0 bases and at J to 0 bases, leaving 9 bases not matched to a gene. The germline V gene has CDR1 DFQATT and CDR2 SNEGSKA (reference sequence). CDR3 length equals 18 residues.

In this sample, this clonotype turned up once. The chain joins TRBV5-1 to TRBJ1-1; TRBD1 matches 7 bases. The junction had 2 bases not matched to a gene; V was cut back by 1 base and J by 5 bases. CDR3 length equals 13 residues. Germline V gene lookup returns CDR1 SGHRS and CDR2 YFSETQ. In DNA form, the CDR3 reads TGCGCCAGCAGCTTGACGGGACAGACTGAAGCTTTCTTT. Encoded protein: CASSLTGQTEAFF. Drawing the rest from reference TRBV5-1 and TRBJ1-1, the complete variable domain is KAGVTQTPRYLIKTRGQQVTLSCSPISGHRSVSWYQQTPGQGLQFLFEYFSETQRNKGNFPGRFSGRQFSNSRSEMNVSTLELGDSALYLCASSLTGQTEAFFGQGTRLTVV.

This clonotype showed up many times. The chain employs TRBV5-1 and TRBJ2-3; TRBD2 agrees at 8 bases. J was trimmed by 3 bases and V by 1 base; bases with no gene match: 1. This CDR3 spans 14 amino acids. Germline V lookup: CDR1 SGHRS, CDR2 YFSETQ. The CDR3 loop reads CASSLSSGTDTQYF. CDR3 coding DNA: TGCGCCAGCAGCTTGTCTAGCGGGACAGATACGCAGTATTTT.

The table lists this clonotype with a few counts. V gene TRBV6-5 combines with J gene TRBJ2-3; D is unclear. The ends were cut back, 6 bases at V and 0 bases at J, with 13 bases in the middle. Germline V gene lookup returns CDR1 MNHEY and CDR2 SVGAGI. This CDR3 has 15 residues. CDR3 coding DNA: TGTGCCAGCAGCCCCCGATTCAGTAGCACAGATACGCAGTATTTT. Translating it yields CASSPRFSSTDTQYF.

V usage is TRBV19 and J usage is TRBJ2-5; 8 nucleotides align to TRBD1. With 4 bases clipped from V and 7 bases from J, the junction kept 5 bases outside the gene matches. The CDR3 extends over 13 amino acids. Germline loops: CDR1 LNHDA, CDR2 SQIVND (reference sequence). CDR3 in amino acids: CASSTGTGWTQYF. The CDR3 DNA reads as TGTGCCAGTAGTACCGGGACAGGTTGGACCCAGTACTTC.

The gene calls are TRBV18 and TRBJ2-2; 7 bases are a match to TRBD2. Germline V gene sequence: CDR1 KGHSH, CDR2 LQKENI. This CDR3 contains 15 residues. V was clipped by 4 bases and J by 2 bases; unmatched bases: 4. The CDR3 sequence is CASSQASGNTGELFF. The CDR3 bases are TGTGCCAGCTCACAGGCTAGCGGAAACACCGGGGAGCTGTTTTTT.

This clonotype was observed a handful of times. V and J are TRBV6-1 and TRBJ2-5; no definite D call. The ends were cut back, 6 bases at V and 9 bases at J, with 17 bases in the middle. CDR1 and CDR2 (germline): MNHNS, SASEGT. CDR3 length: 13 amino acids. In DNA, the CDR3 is TGTGCCAGCAGGGACGGGTCCGAAGGGTCCCAGTACTTC. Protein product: CASRDGSEGSQYF.

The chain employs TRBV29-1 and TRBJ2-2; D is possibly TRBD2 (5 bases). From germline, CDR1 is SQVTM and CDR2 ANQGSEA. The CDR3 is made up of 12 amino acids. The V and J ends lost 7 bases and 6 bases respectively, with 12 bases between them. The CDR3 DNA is TGCAGCGCCCCTAGCTACTCCGGGGAGCTGTTTTTT. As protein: CSAPSYSGELFF.